A single sample gave rise to the 5 T cell receptor beta chains below, sequenced in a study of blood T cell repertoires in COVID-19. This table comes from immunoSEQ multiplex PCR, and its TCRdb copy is limited to in-frame clones, with some not included. The table lists about 190,000 clones, about four fifths of them singletons. Specimen: peripheral blood. These receptors all come from a man aged 55-75 years with acute or convalescent COVID-19.

The chain links TRBV9 to TRBJ1-3; D is perhaps TRBD1 (6 bases). Germline V gene sequence: CDR1 SGDLS, CDR2 YYNGEE. The ends were cut back, 3 bases at V and 5 bases at J, with 12 bases in the middle. CDR3 length: 14 amino acids. The chain's CDR3 is CASSEGGIRNTIYF. For the CDR3, the DNA is TGTGCCAGCAGCGAAGGGGGAATTAGAAACACCATATATTTT.

In this sample, this clone turned up a few times. The V gene is TRBV30, the J gene TRBJ2-7; 8 positions agree with TRBD1. Germline assignment: CDR1 GTSNPN and CDR2 SVGIG (reference sequence). Trimming took 5 bases from V and 3 from J; bases not matched to a gene: 9. The CDR3 sequence is 14 residues long. CDR3 sequence: CAWGLTGAHYEQYF. DNA of the CDR3: TGTGCCTGGGGTCTGACAGGGGCCCACTACGAGCAGTACTTC.

This clone appeared once. This chain uses TRBV5-1 with TRBJ2-1; tentatively, D is TRBD2 (6 bases). CDR1 is SGHRS and CDR2 is YFSETQ in the germline V gene. CDR3 length equals 14 residues. V shed 0 bases and J shed 7 bases, with 11 bases lying between them. The CDR3 DNA is TGCGCCAGCAGCTTGGACGCGACTAGGAATGAGCAGTTCTTC. Translation gives CASSLDATRNEQFF. The complete variable domain, with remaining parts taken from reference TRBV5-1 and TRBJ2-1, reads KAGVTQTPRYLIKTRGQQVTLSCSPISGHRSVSWYQQTPGQGLQFLFEYFSETQRNKGNFPGRFSGRQFSNSRSEMNVSTLELGDSALYLCASSLDATRNEQFFGPGTRLTVL.

The chain is built from TRBV30 and TRBJ1-2; 8 bases are a match to TRBD1. V lost 3 bases, J lost 7 bases, and 7 bases stayed unmatched. The CDR3 length is 13 residues. Germline values: CDR1 GTSNPN, CDR2 SVGIG (reference sequence). CDR3 bases: TGTGCCTGGAGCCCGACAGGGGTGGTTGGCTACACCTTC. Translation gives CAWSPTGVVGYTF.

In this sample, this clone turned up once. This rearrangement joins TRBV5-6 to TRBJ2-5; 9 positions match TRBD2. Trimming removed 4 bases from V and 2 bases from J; junction bases left unmatched: 6. The CDR3 totals 15 residues. Germline CDR1 reads SGHDT; CDR2 reads YYEEEE. This chain's CDR3 is CASSRELAGQETQYF. The CDR3 DNA reads TGTGCCAGCAGCCGTGAACTAGCGGGTCAAGAGACCCAGTACTTC.